Below, 8 T cell receptor beta chains from the same sample are listed, as sequenced in a study of blood T cells in healthy people across ages. Primed by a sample-barcoded 5' primer and a J-beta primer mix, a second PCR proceeded for 7 to 11 cycles. TCRdb ran MiXCR on the 5' RACE reads and lists one entry per CDR3 protein. The data contain roughly 1,000,000 distinct CDR3 sequences, under 30% of them singletons. The same sample was also studied in work on T cells of mothers and their children.

The source material was blood. Receptors were obtained from a girl aged 2 to 9 in good health.

The rearrangement uses TRBV5-1 and TRBJ2-5; TRBD1 matches 9 bases. The better agreement between TRBJ2-7 and the DNA end casts doubt on the J call. CDR1 SGHRS and CDR2 YFSETQ come from the germline V gene. This CDR3 is built from 14 residues. The CDR3 sequence is CASSPGQGENEQYF. In DNA form, the CDR3 reads TGCGCCAGCAGCCCGGGACAGGGTGAGAACGAGCAGTACTTC.

This clonotype appeared a few times. The chain is built from TRBV5-1 and TRBJ2-1; 7 positions agree with TRBD1. In germline, CDR1 is SGHRS, CDR2 YFSETQ. This CDR3 contains 16 residues. J was trimmed by 5 bases and V by 4 bases; bases with no gene match: 12. For the CDR3, the DNA is TGCGCCAGCAGCCCGAAGCCGGGACAGCCCGACAATGAGCAGTTCTTC. This encodes CASSPKPGQPDNEQFF.

This clonotype was seen more than once but under ten times. This chain connects TRBV7-2 to TRBJ1-3; tentative D call: TRBD1 (5 bases). V was clipped by 2 bases and J by 2 bases, with 16 bases between them. This CDR3 has 17 residues. Per germline, CDR1 SGHTA and CDR2 FQGNSA. The CDR3 region is CASSLRTVTGAGNTIYF. The DNA of the CDR3 is TGTGCCAGCAGCTTAAGAACGGTCACGGGGGCTGGAAACACCATATATTTT.

This clonotype was recorded a few times. The chain is built from TRBV2 and TRBJ2-3, with a possible D match to TRBD1 (6 bases). CDR1 and CDR2 (germline): SNHLY, FYNNEI. Trimming removed 6 bases from V and 4 bases from J, with 17 bases in between. The CDR3 is made up of 15 amino acids. The DNA for the CDR3 is TGTGCCAGCAGACAAACCGGGACAAACGCAGATACGCAGTATTTT. Residues: CASRQTGTNADTQYF.

The chain couples TRBV20-1 to TRBJ2-7; D may be TRBD1 (7 bases). CDR1 and CDR2 from the germline V gene are DFQATT and SNEGSKA (reference sequence). The V and J ends lost 0 bases and 1 base respectively, with 13 bases between them. The CDR3 is made up of 15 amino acids. CDR3 nucleotide sequence: TGCAGTGCTAGAGAAAAACAGGGGAGGTCCTACGAGCAGTACTTC. It specifies CSAREKQGRSYEQYF.

This clonotype appeared a few times. The CDR3 reads CSVGGDPTTRTMDTQYF. The CDR3 DNA sequence: TGCAGCGTTGGTGGAGACCCCACTACCCGCACAATGGATACGCAGTATTTT. The rearrangement links TRBV29-1 to TRBJ2-3; D unclear. This CDR3 spans 17 amino acids. Germline V gene sequence: CDR1 SQVTM, CDR2 ANQGSEA. Trimming took 4 bases from V and 6 from J, leaving 26 bases between them.

This rearrangement joins TRBV28 to TRBJ2-1; 8 nucleotides align to TRBD2. This CDR3 is 14 amino acids long. V trimming: 5 bases; J trimming: 6 bases; junction bases outside the gene matches: 6. Germline CDR1 and CDR2: MDHEN and SYDVKM. The CDR3, as DNA: TGTGCCAGCAGTGAAAGCGGGAGTGCCAATGAGCAGTTCTTC. Amino acid sequence: CASSESGSANEQFF.

This clonotype was picked up a small number of times. This sequence joins TRBV4-1 and TRBJ1-5; D may be TRBD1 (6 bases). Germline lookup yields CDR1 MGHRA and CDR2 YSYEKL. Trimming pared 0 bases from V and 7 bases from J, leaving 19 bases between. CDR3 length equals 17 residues. The CDR3 sequence is CASSQEGGRSANQPQHF. CDR3 bases: TGCGCCAGCAGCCAAGAAGGGGGTAGGTCGGCGAACCAGCCCCAGCATTTT.